Following are 15 T cell receptor beta chains from one sample sequenced in a study of T cell changes during pregnancy in multiple sclerosis. TCRdb's table, derived via immunoSEQ multiplex PCR, lists solely in-frame clones and lacks some. The table has about 62,000 clones, about 93% seen once. The material sequenced was CD8+ T cells from peripheral blood mononuclear cells, taken in the second trimester of pregnancy. The source is a female donor with multiple sclerosis, enrolled in a pregnancy study.

V is TRBV7-6 and J is TRBJ2-7; D not certain. Germline V gene sequence: CDR1 SGHVS, CDR2 FNYEAQ. V was pared by 1 base and J by 3 bases, with 10 bases between. The CDR3 totals 14 residues. The CDR3 bases are TGTGCCAGCAGCTTAGATGGTAGTTTCTACGAGCAGTACTTC. Protein product: CASSLDGSFYEQYF.

Only one count was recorded for this clone. The V gene is TRBV7-8, the J gene TRBJ1-1; D is possibly TRBD1 (6 bases). Germline CDR1 SGHVS, CDR2 FQNEAQ. This CDR3 is 16 amino acids long. V was cut by 7 bases and J by 4 bases, with 22 bases left in between. The CDR3 DNA follows: TGTGCCAGCACCGAGGTGGCGGACAGCCCATTCACTGAAGCTTTCTTT. Its translation is CASTEVADSPFTEAFF.

This clone was counted a few times. Other DNA variants within this sample encode the same CDR3. The rearrangement joins TRBV6-5 to TRBJ1-1; possibly TRBD1 for D (5 bases). The CDR3 covers 13 residues. The V gene lost 6 bases and the J gene lost 1 base, with 9 bases spanning the gap. CDR1 MNHEY and CDR2 SVGAGI come from the germline V gene. The CDR3 sequence is CASRSTGNTEAFF. The CDR3 nucleotides are TGTGCCAGCAGATCTACAGGGAACACTGAAGCTTTCTTT.

This clone was recorded only once. The rearrangement joins TRBV25-1 to TRBJ2-3; the D is unclear. CDR3 length: 15 amino acids. The germline V and J ends were trimmed by 6 bases and 0 bases, with 13 bases remaining between them. Germline CDR1 reads MGHDK; CDR2 reads SYGVNS. The CDR3 DNA reads as TGTGCCAGCAGCGAGGCTGTCACTAGCACAGATACGCAGTATTTT. It translates to CASSEAVTSTDTQYF.

This rearrangement joins TRBV6-5 to TRBJ2-7; 7 bases line up with TRBD1. Germline V gene sequence: CDR1 MNHEY, CDR2 SVGAGI. V lost 5 bases, J lost 1 base, and 2 bases stayed unmatched. The CDR3 length is 13 residues. The chain's CDR3 is CASSTGQSYEQYF. The CDR3 bases are TGTGCCAGCAGTACGGGACAGTCCTACGAGCAGTACTTC.

CDR3 loop: CASSVPQGVGVYGYTF. Here the CDR3 DNA reads TGTGCCAGCAGCGTACCACAGGGGGTTGGAGTGTACGGCTACACCTTC. The V call is TRBV7-9, the J call TRBJ1-2; 8 bases are shared with TRBD1. Germline CDR1 is SEHNR and CDR2 is FQNEAQ (reference sequence). With 5 bases clipped from V and 8 bases from J, the junction kept 16 bases outside the gene matches. The CDR3 contains 16 residues.

The chain couples TRBV4-3 to TRBJ1-2; D perhaps matches TRBD1 (5 bases). V lost 1 base and J lost 6, with 12 bases in between. This CDR3 comprises 14 residues. From germline, CDR1 is LGHNA and CDR2 YSLEER. This chain's CDR3 is CASSQVTAGNGYTF. The CDR3 bases are TGCGCCAGCAGCCAAGTTACCGCAGGGAATGGCTACACCTTC.

In its sample, this clone was seen once. V gene TRBV27 combines with J gene TRBJ2-1; the match to TRBD1 covers 7 bases. Per the germline V gene, CDR1 is MNHEY and CDR2 is SMNVEV (reference sequence). The CDR3 has 16 amino acids. V dropped 5 bases and J dropped 1; count of bases not matched to a gene: 8. Here the CDR3 reads CASSDRDSASYNEQFF. CDR3 bases: TGTGCCAGCAGTGACCGGGACAGCGCATCCTACAATGAGCAGTTCTTC.

The rearrangement joins TRBV4-3 to TRBJ1-4; 8 bases fit TRBD1. Losses at the gene ends were 1 base for V and 10 bases for J; bases not matched to a gene: 8. Germline V gene lookup returns CDR1 LGHNA and CDR2 YSLEER. CDR3 size: 15 residues. CDR3 protein: CASSQARGRGSKLFF. In nucleotides, the CDR3 is TGCGCCAGCAGCCAAGCCAGGGGGCGCGGGTCAAAACTGTTTTTT.

The genes are TRBV27 and TRBJ2-5; TRBD2 matches at 8 bases. J gave up 5 bases and V 4 bases, and 6 bases lay outside the gene matches. Germline V CDR1 and CDR2: MNHEY, SMNVEV (reference sequence). The length of the CDR3 is 14 residues. For the CDR3, the DNA is TGTGCCAGCAGTTACGGACTAGCTTCGGAGACCCAGTACTTC. Translation: CASSYGLASETQYF.

The chain employs TRBV27 and TRBJ2-7; a possible D gene is TRBD2 (5 bases). V shed 5 bases and J shed 0 bases, with 8 bases lying between them. CDR3 length: 13 amino acids. Germline V gene sequence: CDR1 MNHEY, CDR2 SMNVEV (reference sequence). CDR3 DNA: TGTGCCAGCAGTATAGGACTCTCCTACGAGCAGTACTTC. Protein sequence: CASSIGLSYEQYF.

CDR3 loop: CASSLGASGSTDTQYF. The DNA for the CDR3 is TGTGCCAGCAGCTTAGGGGCTAGCGGGAGTACAGATACGCAGTATTTT. V and J are TRBV13 and TRBJ2-3; TRBD2 matches at 10 bases. V was pared by 0 bases and J by 3 bases, with 3 bases of the junction left unmatched. The CDR3 sequence is 16 residues long. The germline CDR1 and CDR2 sequences are PRHDT and FYEKMQ (reference sequence). The full variable domain, with the rest looked up from reference TRBV13 and TRBJ2-3, is AAGVIQSPRHLIKEKRETATLKCYPIPRHDTVYWYQQGPGQDPQFLISFYEKMQSDKGSIPDRFSAQQFSDYHSELNMSSLELGDSALYFCASSLGASGSTDTQYFGPGTRLTVL.

This clone has just a few counts. The V call is TRBV30, the J call TRBJ1-1, with D perhaps matching TRBD1 (5 bases). Germline assignment: CDR1 GTSNPN and CDR2 SVGIG (reference sequence). The CDR3 is made up of 13 amino acids. The ends were cut back, 8 bases at V and 6 bases at J, with 19 bases in the middle. DNA of the CDR3: TGTGCCCAAGGGGAGGGTGGGGTCCCTGAAGCTTTCTTT. Translating it yields CAQGEGGVPEAFF.

The chain is built from TRBV7-8 and TRBJ2-4; TRBD2 might be the D (5 bases). CDR3 length equals 16 residues. Germline loops: CDR1 SGHVS, CDR2 FQNEAQ. Deletions cut 2 bases from V and 2 bases from J, with 13 bases between. For the CDR3, the DNA is TGTGCCAGCAGCTTATGGCCCTCGGGAACCAAAAACATTCAGTACTTC. Its protein is CASSLWPSGTKNIQYF. The variable domain in full, with the rest retrieved from reference TRBV7-8 and TRBJ2-4, is GAGVSQSPRYKVAKRGQDVALRCDPISGHVSLFWYQQALGQGPEFLTYFQNEAQLDKSGLPSDRFFAERPEGSVSTLKIQRTQQEDSAVYLCASSLWPSGTKNIQYFGAGTRLSVL.

The V gene is TRBV30, the J gene TRBJ2-7, with 9 bases matching TRBD2. Germline CDR1 is GTSNPN and CDR2 is SVGIG (reference sequence). This CDR3 is built from 19 residues. After removal of 4 bases from V and 5 bases from J, the junction contained 24 bases not matched to a gene. Here the CDR3 reads CAWKGWVSSGIGDINEQYF. CDR3 nucleotides: TGTGCCTGGAAGGGATGGGTGTCTAGCGGGATTGGGGACATAAACGAGCAGTACTTC.